The 11 T cell receptor beta chains below come from one sample, sequenced in a study of OX40 agonist ivuxolimab in advanced cancers. Using immunoSEQ multiplex PCR, the repertoire was profiled, and TCRdb retains in-frame clones only, with some absent. The sample holds some 70,000 clones, around 89% seen once. Sequenced material: CD4+ or CD8+ T cells sorted from blood, taken in a trial of the OX40 agonist ivuxolimab. These receptors were collected from an adult with an advanced solid tumor such as melanoma, head and neck, liver or kidney cancer.

The chain recombines TRBV4-3 with TRBJ2-7; tentatively, D is TRBD1 (5 bases). Germline CDR1 reads LGHNA; CDR2 reads YSLEER. The CDR3 spans 13 residues. V was pared by 9 bases and J by 5 bases, with 17 bases between. The DNA for the CDR3 is TGCGCCAGGCGTGAGAGGACAACCCACGAGCAGTACTTC. Its translation is CARRERTTHEQYF.

The rearrangement links TRBV7-2 to TRBJ2-2; 11 nucleotides line up with TRBD2. The CDR3 loop spans 16 amino acids. V shed 5 bases, J shed 4 bases, and the junction held 6 bases outside the gene matches. Germline V CDR1 and CDR2: SGHTA, FQGNSA. CDR3 sequence reads: CASSLLAGGVTGELFF. Here the CDR3 DNA reads TGTGCCAGCAGCCTCTTAGCGGGAGGGGTCACCGGGGAGCTGTTTTTT.

J is TRBJ2-7 and V is TRBV2; D call uncertain. Per germline, CDR1 SNHLY and CDR2 FYNNEI. V was cut by 2 bases and J by 2 bases, with 1 base left in between. CDR3 length: 11 residues. Written as DNA, the CDR3 is TGTGCCAGCAGTGAAACCTACGAGCAGTACTTC. Translating gives CASSETYEQYF.

The CDR3 DNA reads as TGTGCCAGCAGTGATGAATTGGACACATCCTACGAGCAGTACTTC. Protein product: CASSDELDTSYEQYF. The genes are TRBV2 and TRBJ2-7, with D possibly being TRBD1 (5 bases). V was shortened by 3 bases and J by 1 base, with 13 bases between the two germline ends. Germline V gene lookup returns CDR1 SNHLY and CDR2 FYNNEI. CDR3 size: 15 residues.

Only one count was recorded for this clone. This rearrangement joins TRBV6-4 to TRBJ2-1, with 13 positions matching TRBD2. Germline CDR1 MRHNA, CDR2 SNTAGT. This CDR3 has 16 amino acids. V lost 3 bases and J lost 6; bases outside the gene matches: 5. CDR3 nucleotides: TGTGCCAGCAGTGAGAAAACTAGCGGGAGGGTCAATGAGCAGTTCTTC. Translation gives CASSEKTSGRVNEQFF.

This chain connects TRBV11-3 to TRBJ2-1; 9 nucleotides align to TRBD2. The CDR3 is 15 amino acids. Germline V gene data show CDR1 as SGHNT and CDR2 as YENEEA. V lost 2 bases to trimming and J lost 4 bases; unmatched junction nucleotides: 3. CDR3 protein: CASSLLAGRYNEQFF. The CDR3 coding sequence is TGTGCCAGCAGCTTACTAGCGGGGAGGTACAATGAGCAGTTCTTC.

This clone was seen a few times. The J gene is TRBJ1-2, the V gene TRBV19; the match to TRBD1 covers 12 bases. The CDR3 is 15 amino acids. The germline V gene encodes CDR1 LNHDA and CDR2 SQIVND (reference sequence). Trimming at V came to 5 bases and at J to 4 bases, leaving 5 bases not matched to a gene. CDR3 region: CASSGGTGGVYGYTF. For the CDR3, the DNA is TGTGCCAGTAGTGGGGGGACAGGGGGCGTCTATGGCTACACCTTC.

CDR3 amino acids: CASSLRAGGAGETQYF. CDR3 sequence (DNA): TGTGCCAGCAGCTTGAGGGCAGGGGGCGCGGGGGAGACCCAGTACTTC. V gene TRBV5-6 combines with J gene TRBJ2-5; TRBD1 matches 8 bases. J lost 5 bases, V lost 1 base, and 10 bases had no gene match. The CDR3 totals 16 residues. Germline CDR1 SGHDT, CDR2 YYEEEE.

This clone occurred once. The chain recombines TRBV5-8 with TRBJ1-1, with D unresolved. V was shortened by 4 bases and J by 4 bases, with 14 bases between the two germline ends. The CDR3 has 14 amino acids. The germline CDR1 and CDR2 sequences are SGHTS and YDEGEE. As DNA, the CDR3 is TGTGCCAGCAGCGCCCGGGAGCGGGGCACTGAAGCTTTCTTT. Amino acids: CASSARERGTEAFF.

The chain has TRBV19 and TRBJ2-7; TRBD1 is a possible D gene (6 bases). Germline CDR1 reads LNHDA; CDR2 reads SQIVND (reference sequence). The CDR3 loop spans 15 amino acids. Trimming cost V 5 bases and J 1 base, with 15 bases left between them. The DNA for the CDR3 is TGTGCCAGTAGTGCCGGGACACCAGGTTCCTACGAGCAGTACTTC. Its protein product is CASSAGTPGSYEQYF.

The rearrangement links TRBV4-1 to TRBJ2-7; a possible D gene is TRBD1 (6 bases). The V end was cut by 0 bases, the J end by 0 bases, with 15 bases between. CDR3 size: 17 residues. CDR1 and CDR2 (germline): MGHRA, YSYEKL. The CDR3 loop is CASSQELDRWRSYEQYF. The CDR3 bases are TGCGCCAGCAGCCAAGAACTAGACAGGTGGCGCTCCTACGAGCAGTACTTC.